Listed below are T cell receptor beta chains from one sample, sequenced in a study of Ad26.COV2.S vaccination and SARS-CoV-2 variants. TCRdb's table, derived via immunoSEQ multiplex PCR, lists solely in-frame clones and lacks some. The sample carries around 400,000 clones, 90% recorded once. Material: peripheral blood, obtained in a trial of Ad26.COV2.S vaccine versus placebo. The receptors stem from a person between 18 and 60 years old who received the Ad26.COV2.S COVID-19 vaccine or a placebo. The CDR3 runs from the conserved cysteine through the conserved F or W. D genes are given only for firm matches. Clone size is shown for a subset of rows, as once, few, many or a class of expanded clone.

abundance: few
j_gene: TRBJ1-5
v_gene: TRBV4-3
d_gene: .
CDR3nt: TGCGCCAGCAGCCAAGATTACGGCAAGGTCCAGCCCCAGCATTTT
CDR3aa: CASSQDYGKVQPQHF

abundance: .
j_gene: TRBJ1-3
v_gene: TRBV3-1/TRBV3-2
d_gene: .
CDR3nt: TGTGCCAGCAGCCAAGGACAGCACCGTGGAAACACCATATATTTT
CDR3aa: CASSQGQHRGNTIYF

abundance: .
j_gene: TRBJ2-7
v_gene: TRBV27
d_gene: TRBD2
CDR3nt: TGTGCCAGCAGTTTATCGGGGACTAGCGGTTCACTGAGCTCCTACGAGCAGTACTTC
CDR3aa: CASSLSGTSGSLSSYEQYF

abundance: .
j_gene: TRBJ1-6
v_gene: TRBV30
d_gene: .
CDR3nt: TGTGCCTGGAGTGTAACAGTCGGTAATTCACCCCTCCACTTT
CDR3aa: CAWSVTVGNSPLHF

abundance: .
j_gene: TRBJ2-2
v_gene: TRBV6-6
d_gene: TRBD2
CDR3nt: TGTGCCAGCACCGGGGAGGGCCTTAGCGGGGAGCTGTTTTTT
CDR3aa: CASTGEGLSGELFF

abundance: .
j_gene: TRBJ1-6
v_gene: TRBV6-5
d_gene: .
CDR3nt: TGTGCCAGCAAGGGGGGTAGCTCCTATAATTCACCCCTCCACTTT
CDR3aa: CASKGGSSYNSPLHF

abundance: .
j_gene: TRBJ2-7
v_gene: TRBV5-4
d_gene: TRBD2
CDR3nt: TGTGCCAGCAGCCCTGGGACTAGCGGTTACGAGCAGTACTTC
CDR3aa: CASSPGTSGYEQYF

abundance: once
j_gene: TRBJ2-3
v_gene: TRBV28
d_gene: TRBD2
CDR3nt: TGTGCCAGCAGTTCCTCTAGCGGTGGGTTAAGGGATACGCAGTATTTT
CDR3aa: CASSSSSGGLRDTQYF

abundance: .
j_gene: TRBJ1-3
v_gene: TRBV7-9
d_gene: .
CDR3nt: TGTGCCAGCAGTCTAGTTGCCTCTGGAAACACCATATATTTT
CDR3aa: CASSLVASGNTIYF

abundance: once
j_gene: TRBJ2-2
v_gene: TRBV28
d_gene: TRBD2
CDR3nt: TGTGCCAGCAGTTTATACACTAGCGGGAGGGCCGGCACCGGGGAGCTGTTTTTT
CDR3aa: CASSLYTSGRAGTGELFF

abundance: .
j_gene: TRBJ2-2
v_gene: TRBV11-3
d_gene: .
CDR3nt: TGTGCCAGCGGGCATACCGGGGAGCTGTTTTTT
CDR3aa: CASGHTGELFF

abundance: .
j_gene: TRBJ1-1
v_gene: TRBV27
d_gene: TRBD1
CDR3nt: TGTGCCAGCAGTTTAACGCGCGGGACAGGGCTCATGAACACTGAAGCTTTCTTT
CDR3aa: CASSLTRGTGLMNTEAFF

abundance: .
j_gene: TRBJ2-1
v_gene: TRBV7-7
d_gene: TRBD2
CDR3nt: TGTGCTAGCAGCCCCGGGACTAGCGGGTTCAATGAGCAGTTCTTC
CDR3aa: CASSPGTSGFNEQFF

abundance: .
j_gene: TRBJ1-2
v_gene: TRBV11-2
d_gene: .
CDR3nt: TGTGCCAGCAGCTTATTTAGTGCAGGGTCGGCTGGCTACACCTTC
CDR3aa: CASSLFSAGSAGYTF

abundance: .
j_gene: TRBJ2-2
v_gene: TRBV7-8
d_gene: TRBD1
CDR3nt: TGTGCCAGCAGCGTCCCCCGGGACAGGGCGAACACCGGGGAGCTGTTTTTT
CDR3aa: CASSVPRDRANTGELFF

abundance: once
j_gene: TRBJ2-2
v_gene: TRBV7-2
d_gene: .
CDR3nt: TGTGCCAGCAGCTCGACAGACACCGGGGAGCTGTTTTTT
CDR3aa: CASSSTDTGELFF

abundance: .
j_gene: TRBJ2-1
v_gene: TRBV10-1
d_gene: .
CDR3nt: TGCGCCAGCAGTGAGTCCAACGGGACTTCCCCTTTCCCAACTGAGCAGTTCTTC
CDR3aa: CASSESNGTSPFPTEQFF

abundance: once
j_gene: TRBJ2-5
v_gene: TRBV4-1
d_gene: .
CDR3nt: TGCGCCAGCAGCCAACGGGACGGGACACAAGAGACCCAGTACTTC
CDR3aa: CASSQRDGTQETQYF

abundance: .
j_gene: TRBJ2-7
v_gene: TRBV5-1
d_gene: TRBD2
CDR3nt: TGCGCCAGCAGCTTCTGGACTAGATTCGAGCAGTACTTC
CDR3aa: CASSFWTRFEQYF

abundance: once
j_gene: TRBJ2-3
v_gene: TRBV19
d_gene: .
CDR3nt: TGTGCCAGTAGTCTCCCACTAGGTCCGTCGGCAGATACGCAGTATTTT
CDR3aa: CASSLPLGPSADTQYF

abundance: .
j_gene: TRBJ1-2
v_gene: TRBV6-5
d_gene: .
CDR3nt: TGTGCCAGCAGTTATTCTCGTGGAGTCTATGGCTACACCTTC
CDR3aa: CASSYSRGVYGYTF

abundance: .
j_gene: TRBJ2-7
v_gene: TRBV28
d_gene: .
CDR3nt: TGTGCCAGCGGTACAGGACAGTGGAGCTCCTACGAGCAGTACTTC
CDR3aa: CASGTGQWSSYEQYF

abundance: .
j_gene: TRBJ2-3
v_gene: TRBV5-1
d_gene: TRBD2
CDR3nt: TGCGCCAGCAGCCCCCCGTCTAGCGGACCCACAGATACGCAGTATTTT
CDR3aa: CASSPPSSGPTDTQYF

abundance: once
j_gene: TRBJ1-4
v_gene: TRBV28
d_gene: .
CDR3nt: TGTGCCAGCAGTTTAACGGACCGGCGGGGACTGTTTTTT
CDR3aa: CASSLTDRRGLFF

abundance: .
j_gene: TRBJ2-1
v_gene: TRBV27
d_gene: .
CDR3nt: TGTGCCAGCAGTTTAAGGGCGGCGGCAGGGGTTTGGGATGAGCAGTTCTTC
CDR3aa: CASSLRAAAGVWDEQFF

abundance: once
j_gene: TRBJ2-1
v_gene: TRBV30
d_gene: .
CDR3nt: TGTGCCTGGAGTCTTGGAGGCCCTAAACGGTTCTTC
CDR3aa: CAWSLGGPKRFF

abundance: .
j_gene: TRBJ2-7
v_gene: TRBV12-5
d_gene: .
CDR3nt: TGTGCTAGTGGTTTGGCCGAGACCGGGACTGGGGCCTACGAGCAGTACTTC
CDR3aa: CASGLAETGTGAYEQYF

abundance: .
j_gene: TRBJ2-5
v_gene: TRBV7-3
d_gene: .
CDR3nt: TGTGCCAGCAGCGAGGACACTACACAAGAGACCCAGTACTTC
CDR3aa: CASSEDTTQETQYF

abundance: few
j_gene: TRBJ2-7
v_gene: TRBV2
d_gene: TRBD1
CDR3nt: TGTGCCAGCAGTGAAAACCGGGACAGGGGCTACGAGCAGTACTTC
CDR3aa: CASSENRDRGYEQYF

abundance: .
j_gene: TRBJ1-4
v_gene: TRBV5-8
d_gene: .
CDR3nt: TGTGCCAGCAGCTTGGGCTTTGCAACTAATGAAAAACTGTTTTTT
CDR3aa: CASSLGFATNEKLFF

abundance: .
j_gene: TRBJ2-1
v_gene: TRBV13
d_gene: .
CDR3nt: TGTGCCAGCAGCTTGGCAGGGAGCTCCTACAATGAGCAGTTCTTC
CDR3aa: CASSLAGSSYNEQFF

abundance: .
j_gene: TRBJ2-1
v_gene: TRBV28
d_gene: TRBD2
CDR3nt: TGTGCCAGCAGTGGTAGCGGGGCCATCTCCTACAATGAGCAGTTCTTC
CDR3aa: CASSGSGAISYNEQFF

abundance: .
j_gene: TRBJ1-1
v_gene: TRBV5-1
d_gene: .
CDR3nt: TGCGCCAGCAGCTTAGATACAGCTGGTGGAACTGAAGCTTTCTTT
CDR3aa: CASSLDTAGGTEAFF

abundance: .
j_gene: TRBJ2-5
v_gene: TRBV30
d_gene: .
CDR3nt: TGTGCCTGGGAGAAATTTCAGGAGACCCAGTACTTC
CDR3aa: CAWEKFQETQYF

abundance: .
j_gene: TRBJ1-1
v_gene: TRBV18
d_gene: .
CDR3nt: TGTGCCAGCTCACCAACTGGAGGTCTTGAAGCTTTCTTT
CDR3aa: CASSPTGGLEAFF

abundance: .
j_gene: TRBJ2-3
v_gene: TRBV6-5
d_gene: .
CDR3nt: TGTGCCAGCAGTTACCGGGGAGGACCGCAGTATTTT
CDR3aa: CASSYRGGPQYF

abundance: .
j_gene: TRBJ1-2
v_gene: TRBV5-4
d_gene: .
CDR3nt: TGTGCCAGCAGTTTTGACAGCCACTATGGCTACACCTTC
CDR3aa: CASSFDSHYGYTF

abundance: .
j_gene: TRBJ2-1
v_gene: TRBV7-9
d_gene: TRBD2
CDR3nt: TGTGCCAGTCAATGGACTAGCGCGAATGAGCAGTTCTTC
CDR3aa: CASQWTSANEQFF

abundance: .
j_gene: TRBJ2-1
v_gene: TRBV15
d_gene: .
CDR3nt: TGTGCCACCAGCAGAGGGTTACACACCGATTGGTACAATGAGCAGTTCTTC
CDR3aa: CATSRGLHTDWYNEQFF

abundance: .
j_gene: TRBJ2-1
v_gene: TRBV10-1
d_gene: .
CDR3nt: TGCGCCAGCAGTGAGTCTGGCTACAATGAGCAGTTCTTC
CDR3aa: CASSESGYNEQFF

abundance: .
j_gene: TRBJ2-6
v_gene: TRBV27
d_gene: .
CDR3nt: TGTGCCAGCAGTTCGCCCTCGTGGGCCAACGTCCTGACTTTC
CDR3aa: CASSSPSWANVLTF

abundance: .
j_gene: TRBJ2-1
v_gene: TRBV7-9
d_gene: TRBD2
CDR3nt: TGTGCCAGCAGCGAGGGACTAGCGGGAGGGCCTGAGGACAATGAGCAGTTCTTC
CDR3aa: CASSEGLAGGPEDNEQFF

abundance: .
j_gene: TRBJ2-3
v_gene: TRBV6-1
d_gene: TRBD1
CDR3nt: TGTGCCAGCAGTGAAGCCACCGGGACAGGGGGCACAGATACGCAGTATTTT
CDR3aa: CASSEATGTGGTDTQYF

abundance: .
j_gene: TRBJ2-1
v_gene: TRBV3-1/TRBV3-2
d_gene: TRBD2
CDR3nt: TGTGCCAGCAGCCAGGGCTCTGGACAGAGATCGACTAGCGGGAAGTATAATGAGCAGTTCTTC
CDR3aa: CASSQGSGQRSTSGKYNEQFF

abundance: .
j_gene: TRBJ2-7
v_gene: TRBV6-2/TRBV6-3
d_gene: TRBD2
CDR3nt: TGTGCCAGCAGACCTACCGGGACTAGCAGATCCTACGAGCAGTACTTC
CDR3aa: CASRPTGTSRSYEQYF